This T cell receptor beta chain was documented in a study of T-cell reconstitution after alpha-beta-depleted transplantation in children. Study findings and constraints: Surviving recipient T cells and thymic progenitors produced the high day-60 TCRbeta diversity seen in some patients. Several hundred expanded graft clones reportedly gave rise to the alpha-beta T cells present about two months after transplant. The main origin of T-cell counts and diversity one year after transplant was newly produced T cells.

Unique molecular identifiers featured in how the TCRbeta library was prepared. TCRdb reanalysed the PCR reads using MiXCR and keeps one entry per CDR3 protein. The repertoire includes around 420,000 distinct CDR3 sequences, roughly 16% of them detected once, and 29% sits in the top ten. CDR1 is MNHEY, CDR2 SVGEGT, per germline. The ends were cut back, 2 bases at V and 12 bases at J, with 19 bases in the middle. The CDR3 extends over 14 amino acids. This clonotype was counted a few times. Its antigen remains unknown. The clonotype originates from a boy younger than two who had a stem cell transplant for Wiskott-Aldrich syndrome, so the T cells may come from the graft donor. The sequencing used PBMCs, mostly from graft donor cells, collected 360 days after TCRalphabeta/CD19-depleted stem cell transplant. The J gene is TRBJ1-1, the V gene TRBV6-2 or TRBV6-3; D unresolved. The CDR3 reads CASSYDDTVGWSFF. CDR3 nucleotide sequence: TGTGCCAGCAGTTACGATGACACGGTGGGTTGGTCTTTCTTT.